This TCR beta chain was captured by sequencing in a study of naive and memory T cell subsets (dated by TCRdb to about 2017). Background on the whole study: The figure summarizing the skin biopsy and whole blood samples listed around ten blood donors, 7 tuberculin skin test biopsies and 3 saline control biopsies. PCR2 was typically performed as a SYBR Green qPCR that was stopped at a set threshold, although end-point PCR (roughly 6 cycles) could be used instead for low-input samples. What the study reported, not specific to this receptor: The potential sensitivity of the RNA-based method to TCR transcript changes with T cell activation and differentiation was acknowledged.

A robust, sensitive protocol for the amplification, sequencing and analysis of TCRs was described in the study, in which 3' ligation of a UMI-containing oligonucleotide to TCR cDNA was used. For whole blood analysis, about 2.4 ml of peripheral blood was drawn from adult healthy volunteers into Tempus tubes, and RNA was extracted according to the manufacturer's instructions. Before reverse transcription, total RNA that had not been cell sorted was treated with RQ1 DNase, with a target input of roughly 1 to 1000 ng. Skin biopsy and whole blood libraries were made to test pipeline robustness in samples where T cells form a minority population. Turning to this clonotype: No cognate antigen has been identified for it. Within one base of it there is no much larger clone, and no base qualities were kept.

Receptor libraries were prepared by 5' RACE. Four rounds of PCR, run with the SP2 primer together with nested alpha and beta constant region primers, were used to amplify the ligated cDNA. TCR RNA was reverse transcribed with SuperScript IV using alpha and beta constant region primers for the blood and skin samples. An oligonucleotide carrying the Illumina SP2 primer and a UMI was ligated to the cDNA 3' end using T4 RNA ligase 1. To prevent hairpin formation, the 12-nucleotide UMI was made up of two random hexamers with an eight-base spacer between them. From the second PCR onward, TCR alpha and beta chain libraries were processed separately and dual indexed for multiplexing. After pooling, the indexed libraries were analyzed by capillary electrophoresis and sequenced on either an Illumina MiSeq or NextSeq. PhiX DNA at about 5-7.5% was spiked into libraries to increase base diversity and improve cluster recognition. The authors processed their data as follows. UMIs were extracted from read 2 by Demultiplexor and combined with the TCR sequence from read 1, and reads were split according to sample indices. V and J genes and V-J junctions were identified by Decombinator, and each TCR was assigned a five-part identifier that included V and J deletions. Collapsinator used UMIs to correct sequencing errors and PCR amplification heterogeneity, yielding UMI-based abundance per TCR. CDR3Translator converted identifiers to nucleotide sequence, translated to amino acids, and extracted CDR3 regions using terminal motifs. After normalization to the amount of input RNA, the error-corrected alpha and beta TCR counts from blood and from skin were compared. Clones were called with MiXCR by TCRdb after fastp trimmed the public reads at Q25, and only in-frame beta chains were retained. Rows with a matching CDR3 protein are joined into one entry that keeps the most common DNA and genes. In this record, the V and J calls reflect TCRdb's handling and not the investigators' own analysis. The sample includes roughly 60,000 distinct CDR3 sequences, with under 8.5% observed a single time. Roughly a tenth of the sample is held by the ten biggest clonotypes.

The clonotype comes from a male donor in good health.

The sequence in DNA is TGTGCCAGCAGCGGGGACAGGGGGCTGGGCGAGCAGTACTTC. Its amino acids are CASSGDRGLGEQYF. The chain is assembled from TRBV5-4 and TRBJ2-7, with 12 bases aligning to TRBD1. Compared with germline, V lacks 4 bases and J lacks 6 bases; bases without a gene match: 5. Sequences SGHNT (CDR1) and YYREEE (CDR2) are obtained from the germline V gene (reference sequence). The CDR3 runs 14 amino acids, cysteine and phenylalanine included. CDR3 DNA only is kept here, 42 bases in frame from base 1.